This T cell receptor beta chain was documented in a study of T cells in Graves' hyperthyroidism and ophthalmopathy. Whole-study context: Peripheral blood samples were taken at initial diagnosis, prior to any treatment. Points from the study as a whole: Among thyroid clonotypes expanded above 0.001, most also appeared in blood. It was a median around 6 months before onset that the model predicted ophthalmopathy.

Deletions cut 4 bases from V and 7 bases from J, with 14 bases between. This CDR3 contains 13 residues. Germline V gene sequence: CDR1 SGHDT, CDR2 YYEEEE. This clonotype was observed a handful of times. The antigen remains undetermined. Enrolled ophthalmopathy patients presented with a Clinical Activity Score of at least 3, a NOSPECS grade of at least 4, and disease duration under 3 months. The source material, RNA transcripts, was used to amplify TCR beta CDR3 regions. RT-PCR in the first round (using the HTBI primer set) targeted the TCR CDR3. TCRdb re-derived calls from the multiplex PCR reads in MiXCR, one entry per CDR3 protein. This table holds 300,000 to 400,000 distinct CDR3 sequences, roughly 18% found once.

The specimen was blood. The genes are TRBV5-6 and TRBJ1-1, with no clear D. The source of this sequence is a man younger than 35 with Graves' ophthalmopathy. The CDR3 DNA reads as TGTGCCAGCAGCGACGGACGCCGTGTTGAAGCTTTCTTT. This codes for CASSDGRRVEAFF.